This T cell receptor (beta chain) was captured in a study of T cells in localized non-small cell lung cancer. Study results and caveats: Clonality peaked in uninvolved adjacent lung rather than tumor.

Profiled with immunoSEQ multiplex PCR; TCRdb holds only in-frame clones, not every one. The data show 55,000 to 75,000 clones, with 86% seen just once and 20% to 25% held by the top ten. Note on this clone: Its antigen remains unknown.

Sequences were derived from peripheral blood, sampled before any cancer treatment. This TCR was recovered from a male donor aged 60 or over with stage III squamous cell lung carcinoma.

CDR3 sequence reads: CASSLGGGNYEQYF. The CDR3, as DNA: TGTGCCAGCAGCTTAGGGGGGGGAAACTACGAGCAGTACTTC. This rearrangement joins TRBV11-2 to TRBJ2-7; 7 bases fit TRBD2. V dropped 1 base and J dropped 3; count of bases not matched to a gene: 3. Germline loops: CDR1 SGHAT, CDR2 FQNNGV. The length of the CDR3 is 14 residues.